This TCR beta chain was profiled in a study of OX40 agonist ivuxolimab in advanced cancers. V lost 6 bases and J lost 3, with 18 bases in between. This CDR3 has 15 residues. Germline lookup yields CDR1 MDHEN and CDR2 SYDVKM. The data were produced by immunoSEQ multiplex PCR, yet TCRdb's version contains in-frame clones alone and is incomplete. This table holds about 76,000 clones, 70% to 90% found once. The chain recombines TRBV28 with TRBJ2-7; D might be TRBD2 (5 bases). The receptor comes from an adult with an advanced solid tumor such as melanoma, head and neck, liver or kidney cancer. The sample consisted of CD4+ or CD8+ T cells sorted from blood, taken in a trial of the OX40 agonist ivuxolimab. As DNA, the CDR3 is TGTGCCAGCAGCCCACCTGAGTCCGGGAACTACGAGCAGTACTTC. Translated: CASSPPESGNYEQYF.